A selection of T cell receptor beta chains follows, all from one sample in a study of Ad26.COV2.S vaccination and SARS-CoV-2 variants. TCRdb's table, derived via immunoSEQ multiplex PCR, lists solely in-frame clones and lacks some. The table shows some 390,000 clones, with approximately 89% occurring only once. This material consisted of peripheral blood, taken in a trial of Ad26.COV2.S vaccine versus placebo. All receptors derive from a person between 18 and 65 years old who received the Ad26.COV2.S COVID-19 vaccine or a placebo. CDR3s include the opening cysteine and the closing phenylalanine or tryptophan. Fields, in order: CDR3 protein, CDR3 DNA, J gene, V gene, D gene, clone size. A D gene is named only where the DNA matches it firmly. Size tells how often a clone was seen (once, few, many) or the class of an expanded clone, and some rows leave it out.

CDR3 protein: CASSAPGRAYNEQFF; CDR3 DNA: TGTGCCAGCAGCGCCCCGGGCAGGGCTTACAATGAGCAGTTCTTC; J gene: TRBJ2-1; V gene: TRBV7-9; D gene: NA; clone size: NA
CDR3 protein: CASSLAEGRQETQYF; CDR3 DNA: TGTGCCAGCAGCTTGGCCGAGGGACGACAAGAGACCCAGTACTTC; J gene: TRBJ2-5; V gene: TRBV5-4; D gene: NA; clone size: NA
CDR3 protein: CATSRGDAYNSPLHF; CDR3 DNA: TGTGCCACCAGCAGAGGAGACGCGTATAATTCACCCCTCCACTTT; J gene: TRBJ1-6; V gene: TRBV15; D gene: NA; clone size: NA
CDR3 protein: CASSVSPDRAGEQYF; CDR3 DNA: TGTGCCAGCAGCGTTTCCCCCGACAGGGCGGGTGAGCAGTACTTC; J gene: TRBJ2-7; V gene: TRBV9; D gene: TRBD1; clone size: NA
CDR3 protein: CASSYLGGLVNEQFF; CDR3 DNA: TGTGCCAGCAGTTACCTCGGAGGGCTAGTCAATGAGCAGTTCTTC; J gene: TRBJ2-1; V gene: TRBV6-6; D gene: NA; clone size: NA
CDR3 protein: CASSPPGTGNTGELFF; CDR3 DNA: TGTGCCAGCTCACCTCCCGGGACAGGGAACACCGGGGAGCTGTTTTTT; J gene: TRBJ2-2; V gene: TRBV18; D gene: TRBD1; clone size: NA
CDR3 protein: CASSQGWSVGYEQYF; CDR3 DNA: TGTGCCAGCAGCCAAGGTTGGAGCGTTGGGTACGAGCAGTACTTC; J gene: TRBJ2-7; V gene: TRBV14; D gene: NA; clone size: NA
CDR3 protein: CASSPRQSTDTQYF; CDR3 DNA: TGTGCCAGCAGCCCAAGACAGAGCACAGATACGCAGTATTTT; J gene: TRBJ2-3; V gene: TRBV7-9; D gene: NA; clone size: NA
CDR3 protein: CASSYYGEGYGYTF; CDR3 DNA: TGTGCCAGCAGTTATTATGGGGAAGGGTATGGCTACACCTTC; J gene: TRBJ1-2; V gene: TRBV6-5; D gene: NA; clone size: few
CDR3 protein: CASSAGTGSSYEQYF; CDR3 DNA: TGTGCCAGCAGTGCTGGGACAGGGAGCTCCTACGAGCAGTACTTC; J gene: TRBJ2-7; V gene: TRBV6-4; D gene: TRBD1; clone size: NA
CDR3 protein: CASSLLVAGGLPYEQYF; CDR3 DNA: TGTGCCAGCAGTTTATTAGTAGCGGGCGGCCTCCCCTACGAGCAGTACTTC; J gene: TRBJ2-7; V gene: TRBV28; D gene: TRBD2; clone size: NA
CDR3 protein: CASSLNGPYNSPLHF; CDR3 DNA: TGTGCCAGCAGTTTAAATGGCCCCTATAATTCACCCCTCCACTTT; J gene: TRBJ1-6; V gene: TRBV28; D gene: NA; clone size: NA
CDR3 protein: CASSVVGPPNTGELFF; CDR3 DNA: TGTGCCAGCAGCGTAGTGGGACCACCGAACACCGGGGAGCTGTTTTTT; J gene: TRBJ2-2; V gene: TRBV9; D gene: NA; clone size: once
CDR3 protein: CASSVDIRTETQYF; CDR3 DNA: TGTGCCAGCAGTGTCGACATTAGAACGGAGACCCAGTACTTC; J gene: TRBJ2-5; V gene: TRBV2; D gene: NA; clone size: NA
CDR3 protein: CASTALGYEQYF; CDR3 DNA: TGTGCCAGCACGGCCCTGGGCTACGAGCAGTACTTC; J gene: TRBJ2-7; V gene: TRBV6-5; D gene: NA; clone size: NA
CDR3 protein: CAWRENGNTIYF; CDR3 DNA: TGTGCCTGGAGGGAGAATGGAAACACCATATATTTT; J gene: TRBJ1-3; V gene: TRBV30; D gene: NA; clone size: NA
CDR3 protein: CASSLGVDRAGGYTF; CDR3 DNA: TGCGCCAGCAGCTTGGGGGTGGACAGGGCCGGTGGCTACACCTTC; J gene: TRBJ1-2; V gene: TRBV5-1; D gene: TRBD1; clone size: NA
CDR3 protein: CASGFWGWPQHF; CDR3 DNA: TGTGCTAGTGGTTTTTGGGGGTGGCCCCAGCATTTT; J gene: TRBJ1-5; V gene: TRBV12-5; D gene: NA; clone size: NA
CDR3 protein: CASRGRTNTEAFF; CDR3 DNA: TGTGCCAGCAGGGGCAGAACGAACACTGAAGCTTTCTTT; J gene: TRBJ1-1; V gene: TRBV13; D gene: NA; clone size: NA
CDR3 protein: CAIRSLAGEGEQFF; CDR3 DNA: TGTGCCATCAGATCGCTAGCGGGAGAAGGTGAGCAGTTCTTC; J gene: TRBJ2-1; V gene: TRBV10-3; D gene: TRBD2; clone size: NA
CDR3 protein: CASSLFEGENIQYF; CDR3 DNA: TGTGCCAGCAGCTTGTTTGAGGGCGAAAACATTCAGTACTTC; J gene: TRBJ2-4; V gene: TRBV5-4; D gene: NA; clone size: NA
CDR3 protein: CAWSYELGETQYF; CDR3 DNA: TGTGCCTGGAGCTATGAATTGGGGGAGACCCAGTACTTC; J gene: TRBJ2-5; V gene: TRBV30; D gene: NA; clone size: once
CDR3 protein: CASNRDRGYNEQFF; CDR3 DNA: TGTGCCAGCAACCGGGACAGGGGTTACAATGAGCAGTTCTTC; J gene: TRBJ2-1; V gene: TRBV6-5; D gene: TRBD1; clone size: NA
CDR3 protein: CASSVTGEANYGYTF; CDR3 DNA: TGTGCCAGCAGCGTTACAGGGGAGGCTAACTATGGCTACACCTTC; J gene: TRBJ1-2; V gene: TRBV9; D gene: TRBD1; clone size: NA
CDR3 protein: CASSLTTSGYNEQFF; CDR3 DNA: TGCGCCAGCAGCTTGACGACTAGCGGTTACAATGAGCAGTTCTTC; J gene: TRBJ2-1; V gene: TRBV5-1; D gene: TRBD2; clone size: NA
CDR3 protein: CASSLARETGTDTQYF; CDR3 DNA: TGCGCCAGCAGCTTGGCCAGAGAGACTGGCACAGATACGCAGTATTTT; J gene: TRBJ2-3; V gene: TRBV5-1; D gene: NA; clone size: NA
CDR3 protein: CATSDPDREGTGELFF; CDR3 DNA: TGTGCCACCAGTGATCCAGACAGGGAGGGCACCGGGGAGCTGTTTTTT; J gene: TRBJ2-2; V gene: TRBV24-1; D gene: NA; clone size: NA
CDR3 protein: CASSRGLGYGYTF; CDR3 DNA: TGTGCCAGCAGCCGTGGACTTGGCTATGGCTACACCTTC; J gene: TRBJ1-2; V gene: TRBV14; D gene: NA; clone size: NA
CDR3 protein: CASSVTSGSAHEQFF; CDR3 DNA: TGTGCCAGCAGCGTAACTAGCGGGAGTGCCCATGAGCAGTTCTTC; J gene: TRBJ2-1; V gene: TRBV9; D gene: TRBD2; clone size: NA
CDR3 protein: CASSNEVAQETQYF; CDR3 DNA: TGTGCCAGCAGCAACGAGGTAGCCCAAGAGACCCAGTACTTC; J gene: TRBJ2-5; V gene: TRBV6-6; D gene: NA; clone size: once
CDR3 protein: CASSSVRRGIDYNSPLHF; CDR3 DNA: TGTGCCAGCAGTTCAGTCCGGCGGGGCATCGATTATAATTCACCCCTCCACTTT; J gene: TRBJ1-6; V gene: TRBV27; D gene: NA; clone size: NA